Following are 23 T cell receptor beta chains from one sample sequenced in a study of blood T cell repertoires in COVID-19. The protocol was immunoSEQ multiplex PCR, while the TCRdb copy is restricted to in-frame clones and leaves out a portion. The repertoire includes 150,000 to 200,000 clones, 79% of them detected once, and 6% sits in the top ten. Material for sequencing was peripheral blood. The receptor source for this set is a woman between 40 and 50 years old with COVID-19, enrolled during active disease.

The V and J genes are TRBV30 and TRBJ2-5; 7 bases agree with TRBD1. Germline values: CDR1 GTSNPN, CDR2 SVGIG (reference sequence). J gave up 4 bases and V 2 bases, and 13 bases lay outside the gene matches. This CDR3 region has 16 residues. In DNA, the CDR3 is TGTGCCTGGAGTCCAGGAAGGGACAGTGGGTTAGAGACCCAGTACTTC. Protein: CAWSPGRDSGLETQYF.

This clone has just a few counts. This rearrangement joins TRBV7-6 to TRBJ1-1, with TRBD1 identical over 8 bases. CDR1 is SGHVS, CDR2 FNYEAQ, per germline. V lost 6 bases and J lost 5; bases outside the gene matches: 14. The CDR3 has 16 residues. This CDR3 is CASSRATGALSTEAFF. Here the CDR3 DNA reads TGTGCCAGCAGTCGCGCGACAGGGGCCCTTTCTACTGAAGCTTTCTTT.

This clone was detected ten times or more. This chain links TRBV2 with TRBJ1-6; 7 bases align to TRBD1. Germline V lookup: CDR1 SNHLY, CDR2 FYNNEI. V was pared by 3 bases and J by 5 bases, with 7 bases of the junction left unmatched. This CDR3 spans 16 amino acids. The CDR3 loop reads CASSEEGQINNSPLHF. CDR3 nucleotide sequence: TGTGCCAGCAGTGAGGAGGGACAGATAAATAATTCACCCCTCCACTTT.

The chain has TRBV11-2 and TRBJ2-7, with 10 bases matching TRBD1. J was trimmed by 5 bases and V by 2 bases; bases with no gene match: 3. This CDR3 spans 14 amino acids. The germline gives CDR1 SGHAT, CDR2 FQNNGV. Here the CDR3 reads CASSLIGQGDEQYF. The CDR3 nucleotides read TGTGCCAGCAGCTTAATAGGACAGGGGGACGAGCAGTACTTC.

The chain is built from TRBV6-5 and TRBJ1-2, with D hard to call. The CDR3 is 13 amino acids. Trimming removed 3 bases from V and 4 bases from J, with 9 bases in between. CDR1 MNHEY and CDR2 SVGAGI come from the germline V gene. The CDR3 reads CASSYVTGYGYTF. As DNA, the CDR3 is TGTGCCAGCAGTTATGTCACCGGCTATGGCTACACCTTC.

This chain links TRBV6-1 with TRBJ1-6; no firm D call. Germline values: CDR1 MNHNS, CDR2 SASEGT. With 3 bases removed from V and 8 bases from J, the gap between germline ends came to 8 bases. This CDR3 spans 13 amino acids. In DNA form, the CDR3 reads TGTGCCAGCAGTGATGTCACAGATTCACCCCTCCACTTT. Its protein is CASSDVTDSPLHF.

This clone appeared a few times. The CDR3 bases are TGTGCCAGCAGTGAAGATACAACAGGCTATGGCTACACCTTC. Protein sequence: CASSEDTTGYGYTF. The chain combines TRBV6-1 with TRBJ1-2; D might be TRBD1 (5 bases). The CDR3 is 14 residues long. CDR1 is MNHNS and CDR2 is SASEGT in the germline V gene. V was trimmed by 1 base and J by 4 bases, leaving 10 bases between them.

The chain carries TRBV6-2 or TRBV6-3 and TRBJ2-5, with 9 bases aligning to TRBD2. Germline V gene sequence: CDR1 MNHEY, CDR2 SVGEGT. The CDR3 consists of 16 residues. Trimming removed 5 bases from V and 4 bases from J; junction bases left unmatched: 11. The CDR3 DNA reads TGTGCCAGCAGTCCCAGATTCGCGGGGGGGCTAGAGACCCAGTACTTC. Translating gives CASSPRFAGGLETQYF.

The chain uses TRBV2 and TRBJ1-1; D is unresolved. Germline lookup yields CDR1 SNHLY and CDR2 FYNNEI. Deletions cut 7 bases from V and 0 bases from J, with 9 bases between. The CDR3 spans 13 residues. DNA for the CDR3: TGTGCCAGCAAGGGAGAAGTGAACACTGAAGCTTTCTTT. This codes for CASKGEVNTEAFF.

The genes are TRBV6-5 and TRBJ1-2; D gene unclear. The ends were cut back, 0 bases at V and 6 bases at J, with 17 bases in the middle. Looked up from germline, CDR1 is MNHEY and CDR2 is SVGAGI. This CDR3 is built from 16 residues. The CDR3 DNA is TGTGCCAGCAGTTACTCGGGAAAGGTGGAGGAGAATGGCTACACCTTC. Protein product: CASSYSGKVEENGYTF.

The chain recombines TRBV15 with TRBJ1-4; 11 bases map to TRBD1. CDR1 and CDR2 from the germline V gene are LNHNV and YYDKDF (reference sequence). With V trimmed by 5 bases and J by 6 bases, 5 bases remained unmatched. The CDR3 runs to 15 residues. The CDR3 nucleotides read TGTGCCACCAGCCTCGGGACAGGGGGGTATGAAAAACTGTTTTTT. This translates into CATSLGTGGYEKLFF.

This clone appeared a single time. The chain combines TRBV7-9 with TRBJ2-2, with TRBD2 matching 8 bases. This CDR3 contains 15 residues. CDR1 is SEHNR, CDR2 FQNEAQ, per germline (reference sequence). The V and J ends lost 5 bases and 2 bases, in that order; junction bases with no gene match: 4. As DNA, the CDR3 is TGTGCCAGCAGCCCGGGACTAGTCAACACCGGGGAGCTGTTTTTT. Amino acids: CASSPGLVNTGELFF.

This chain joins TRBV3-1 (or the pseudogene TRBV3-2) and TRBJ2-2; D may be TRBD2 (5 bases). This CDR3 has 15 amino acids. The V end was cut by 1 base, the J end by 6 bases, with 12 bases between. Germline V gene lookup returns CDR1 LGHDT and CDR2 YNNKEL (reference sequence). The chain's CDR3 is CASSQALVEAGELFF. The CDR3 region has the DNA TGTGCCAGCAGCCAAGCCCTCGTGGAGGCCGGGGAGCTGTTTTTT.

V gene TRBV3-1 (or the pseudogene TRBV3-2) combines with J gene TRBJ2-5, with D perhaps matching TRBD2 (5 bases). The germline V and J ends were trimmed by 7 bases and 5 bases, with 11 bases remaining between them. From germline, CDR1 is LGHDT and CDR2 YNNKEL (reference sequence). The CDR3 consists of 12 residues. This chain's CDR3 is CASNRQRETQYF. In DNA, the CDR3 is TGTGCCAGCAATCGTCAGCGGGAGACCCAGTACTTC.

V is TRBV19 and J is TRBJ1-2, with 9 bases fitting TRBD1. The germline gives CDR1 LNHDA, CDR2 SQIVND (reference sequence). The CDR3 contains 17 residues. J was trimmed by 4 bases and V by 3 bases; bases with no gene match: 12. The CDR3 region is CASSIPTSLTGGYGYTF. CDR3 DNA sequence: TGTGCCAGTAGTATTCCCACTTCCTTGACAGGGGGCTATGGCTACACCTTC.

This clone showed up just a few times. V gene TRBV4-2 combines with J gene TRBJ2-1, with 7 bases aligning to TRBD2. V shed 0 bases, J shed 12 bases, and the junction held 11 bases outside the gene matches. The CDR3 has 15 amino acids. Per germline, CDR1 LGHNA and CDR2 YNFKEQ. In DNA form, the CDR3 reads TGTGCCAGCAGCCAAGATACAGCGGGGCCCTGGGGGCAGTTCTTC. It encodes CASSQDTAGPWGQFF.

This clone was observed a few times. The CDR3 reads CASSVAGTGFYEQYF. DNA of the CDR3: TGTGCCAGCAGCGTAGCCGGGACAGGGTTCTACGAGCAGTACTTC. The chain uses TRBV9 and TRBJ2-7, with TRBD1 matching over 9 bases. The length of the CDR3 is 15 residues. J lost 3 bases, V lost 0 bases, and 4 bases had no gene match. Per germline, CDR1 SGDLS and CDR2 YYNGEE.

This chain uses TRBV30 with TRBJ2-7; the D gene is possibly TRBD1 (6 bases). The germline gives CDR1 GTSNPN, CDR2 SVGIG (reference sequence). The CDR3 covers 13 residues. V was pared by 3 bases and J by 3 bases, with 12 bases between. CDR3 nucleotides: TGTGCCTGGAGAAGGGACACCTACTACGAGCAGTACTTC. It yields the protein CAWRRDTYYEQYF.

The CDR3: CALGQGDGYTF. CDR3 coding DNA: TGTGCCCTGGGACAGGGGGATGGCTACACCTTC. V is TRBV30 and J is TRBJ1-2, with 11 nucleotides matching TRBD1. This CDR3 is built from 11 residues. Germline V lookup: CDR1 GTSNPN, CDR2 SVGIG (reference sequence). V lost 8 bases and J lost 6; bases outside the gene matches: 2.

As DNA, the CDR3 is TGTGCCATCAGCCTGACAGGAGTGGAAACTGAAGCTTTCTTT. This gives the protein CAISLTGVETEAFF. V and J are TRBV10-3 and TRBJ1-1; D may be TRBD1 (6 bases). Between the trimmed V and J ends, which lost 6 bases and 5 bases, there was a span of 16 bases. The CDR3 runs to 14 residues. Germline V CDR1 and CDR2: ENHRY, SYGVKD.

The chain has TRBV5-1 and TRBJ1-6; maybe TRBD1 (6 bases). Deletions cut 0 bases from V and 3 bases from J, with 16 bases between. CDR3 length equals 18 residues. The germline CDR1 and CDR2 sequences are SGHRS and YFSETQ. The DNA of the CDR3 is TGCGCCAGCAGCTTGGGTCTACAGGGACCCAACTATAATTCACCCCTCCACTTT. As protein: CASSLGLQGPNYNSPLHF.

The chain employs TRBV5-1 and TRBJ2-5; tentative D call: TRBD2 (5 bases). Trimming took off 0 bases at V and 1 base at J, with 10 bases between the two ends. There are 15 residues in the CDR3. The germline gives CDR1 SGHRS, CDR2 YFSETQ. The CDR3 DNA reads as TGCGCCAGCAGCTTGGCGGGAAGCCCCCAAGAGACCCAGTACTTC. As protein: CASSLAGSPQETQYF. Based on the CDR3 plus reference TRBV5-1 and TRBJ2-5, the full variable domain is KAGVTQTPRYLIKTRGQQVTLSCSPISGHRSVSWYQQTPGQGLQFLFEYFSETQRNKGNFPGRFSGRQFSNSRSEMNVSTLELGDSALYLCASSLAGSPQETQYFGPGTRLLVL.

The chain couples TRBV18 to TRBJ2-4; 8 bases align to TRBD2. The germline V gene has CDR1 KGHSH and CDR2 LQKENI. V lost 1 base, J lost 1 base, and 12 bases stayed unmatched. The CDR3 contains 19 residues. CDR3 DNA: TGTGCCAGCTCACCACGACTAGCGACCGTCGCTACGGCCAAAAACATTCAGTACTTC. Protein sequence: CASSPRLATVATAKNIQYF.